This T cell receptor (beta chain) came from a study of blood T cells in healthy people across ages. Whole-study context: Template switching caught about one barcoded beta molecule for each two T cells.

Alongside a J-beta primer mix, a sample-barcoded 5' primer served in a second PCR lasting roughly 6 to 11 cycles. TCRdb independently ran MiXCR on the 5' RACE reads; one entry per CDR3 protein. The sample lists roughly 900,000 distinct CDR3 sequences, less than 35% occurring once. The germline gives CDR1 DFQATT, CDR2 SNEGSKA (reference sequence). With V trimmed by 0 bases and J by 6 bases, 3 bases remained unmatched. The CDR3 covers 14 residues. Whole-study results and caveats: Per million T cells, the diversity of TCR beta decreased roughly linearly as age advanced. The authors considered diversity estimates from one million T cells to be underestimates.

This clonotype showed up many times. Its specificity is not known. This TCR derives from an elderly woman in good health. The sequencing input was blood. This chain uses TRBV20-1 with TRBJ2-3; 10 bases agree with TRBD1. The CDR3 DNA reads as TGCAGTGCTAGAGATGGGACAGGGGACGATACGCAGTATTTT. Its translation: CSARDGTGDDTQYF.